One sample yielded the 27 T cell receptor beta chains listed below, sequenced in a study of blood T cell repertoires in COVID-19. The protocol was immunoSEQ multiplex PCR, while the TCRdb copy is restricted to in-frame clones and leaves out a portion. Among nearly 250,000 clones listed, around 88% were seen once. What was sequenced was PBMCs or T cells enriched from blood (not recorded which). Every receptor here comes from a woman aged 45 to 65 who had recovered from COVID-19.

This rearrangement joins TRBV7-5 to TRBJ1-5; TRBD1, the table's D call, was not compared with the DNA. TRBV7-5 corresponds to a pseudogene. This CDR3 spans 13 amino acids. CDR3 loop: CARSSREGQPQHF. The DNA of the CDR3 is TGTGCCAGAAGCTCCAGGGAAGGCCAGCCCCAGCATTTT.

This clone has just a few counts. The identical CDR3 is also encoded by other nucleotide sequences in the sample. The chain has TRBV7-3 and TRBJ1-1; perhaps TRBD1 as D (5 bases). The CDR3 spans 13 residues. Trimming shortened V by 2 bases and J by 1 base, and 5 bases separated the two germline ends. Germline CDR1 reads SGHTA; CDR2 reads FQGTGA. For the CDR3, the DNA is TGTGCCAGCAGCTTAGGACAGAACACTGAAGCTTTCTTT. Its protein product is CASSLGQNTEAFF.

This CDR3 is CASSSRTGTGAGSNGYTF. CDR3 DNA sequence: TGTGCCAGCAGCTCCCGAACCGGGACAGGGGCTGGGAGCAACGGCTACACCTTC. The chain joins TRBV7-3 to TRBJ1-2, with TRBD1 identical over 10 bases. Germline CDR1 SGHTA, CDR2 FQGTGA. There are 18 residues in the CDR3. Trimming cost V 4 bases and J 8 bases; bases outside gene matches: 19.

The chain recombines TRBV7-2 with TRBJ1-2, with 10 bases matching TRBD1. CDR1 is SGHTA, CDR2 FQGNSA, per germline. CDR3 length equals 12 residues. Trimming removed 8 bases from V and 6 bases from J; junction bases left unmatched: 3. The CDR3 region has the DNA TGTGCCAGCGGAGACAGGGGGCATGGCTACACCTTC. Encoded protein: CASGDRGHGYTF.

This clone has more than one count but fewer than ten. The V and J genes are TRBV11-2 and TRBJ1-2; possible D gene TRBD1, 5 bases. The CDR3 sequence is 14 residues long. Germline CDR1 and CDR2: SGHAT and FQNNGV. The V and J ends lost 5 bases and 8 bases respectively, with 18 bases between them. CDR3 DNA sequence: TGTGCCAGCAGCGCTCGCTTGGCAGGGCGCGGCTACACCTTC. This translates into CASSARLAGRGYTF.

This clone was seen only a few times. CDR3 DNA sequence: TGCGCCAGCAGCCCTAAATACCGACTAGCGGGGGGATACGAGCAGTACTTC. Translated: CASSPKYRLAGGYEQYF. The chain recombines TRBV4-3 with TRBJ2-7, with 13 bases lining up with TRBD2. This CDR3 region has 17 residues. J gave up 4 bases and V 4 bases, and 10 bases lay outside the gene matches. Germline V gives CDR1 LGHNA, CDR2 YSLEER.

The gene calls are TRBV5-6 and TRBJ1-2, with a tentative D call TRBD1 (6 bases). Germline CDR1 and CDR2: SGHDT and YYEEEE. The CDR3 is 14 amino acids. Trimming removed 4 bases at V and 5 bases at J, with 15 bases between. This chain's CDR3 is CASSPTGLNYGYTF. CDR3 sequence (DNA): TGTGCCAGCAGCCCTACAGGGTTAAATTATGGCTACACCTTC. Variable domain in full (rest from reference TRBV5-6 and TRBJ1-2): DAGVTQSPTHLIKTRGQQVTLRCSPKSGHDTVSWYQQALGQGPQFIFQYYEEEERQRGNFPDRFSGHQFPNYSSELNVNALLLGDSALYLCASSPTGLNYGYTFGSGTRLTVV.

The chain links TRBV4-1 to TRBJ1-2; TRBD1 is a possible D gene (6 bases). Looked up from germline, CDR1 is MGHRA and CDR2 is YSYEKL. There are 13 residues in the CDR3. V was pared by 1 base and J by 4 bases, with 7 bases between. DNA of the CDR3: TGCGCCAGCAGCCAAGGGGACACCTATGGCTACACCTTC. It is translated as CASSQGDTYGYTF.

V and J are TRBV5-6 and TRBJ1-3, with TRBD1 as a possible D gene (6 bases). Germline V gene sequence: CDR1 SGHDT, CDR2 YYEEEE. This CDR3 region has 16 residues. Trimming removed 4 bases at V and 2 bases at J, with 16 bases between. For the CDR3, the DNA is TGTGCCAGCAGCCTGCCGGGACAATTCACTGGAAACACCATATATTTT. Its protein product is CASSLPGQFTGNTIYF.

The chain is built from TRBV12-5 and TRBJ1-1; 9 bases map to TRBD1. CDR1 is LGHNT, CDR2 FRNRAP, per germline. The CDR3 has 20 residues. Trimming cost V 1 base and J 4 bases; bases outside gene matches: 19. The CDR3 protein is CASGLGRYRRTGALGTEAFF. CDR3 bases: TGTGCTAGTGGTTTGGGGCGATACCGACGGACAGGGGCGCTGGGCACTGAAGCTTTCTTT.

The chain carries TRBV9 and TRBJ1-4; TRBD1 aligns across 7 bases. The CDR3 sequence is 14 residues long. The ends lost 4 bases at V and 4 bases at J; junction bases unmatched: 4. Per germline, CDR1 SGDLS and CDR2 YYNGEE. The CDR3 nucleotides are TGTGCCAGCAGCCCGACAGGGATTAATGAAAAACTGTTTTTT. It is translated as CASSPTGINEKLFF.

This chain joins TRBV5-3 and TRBJ2-7, with D possibly TRBD1 on 7 matching bases. TRBV5-3 falls under the ORF class, with uncertain function. This CDR3 region has 16 residues. V was trimmed by 0 bases and J by 3 bases, leaving 16 bases between them. This CDR3 reads CARSLGGGRGYYEQYF. In nucleotides, the CDR3 is TGTGCCAGAAGCTTGGGAGGGGGCCGGGGGTACTACGAGCAGTACTTC.

The V call is TRBV7-8, the J call TRBJ1-4, with D possibly matching TRBD1 (5 bases). The germline CDR1 and CDR2 sequences are SGHVS and FQNEAQ. The CDR3 has 14 residues. Trimming took 3 bases from V and 4 from J, leaving 9 bases between them. The CDR3 region is CASSLARVNEKLFF. The CDR3 nucleotides read TGTGCCAGCAGCTTGGCCAGGGTTAATGAAAAACTGTTTTTT. Looking up the rest from reference TRBV7-8 and TRBJ1-4 gives the full variable domain: GAGVSQSPRYKVAKRGQDVALRCDPISGHVSLFWYQQALGQGPEFLTYFQNEAQLDKSGLPSDRFFAERPEGSVSTLKIQRTQQEDSAVYLCASSLARVNEKLFFGSGTQLSVL.

V gene TRBV7-9 combines with J gene TRBJ2-1; D uncertain. V was shortened by 5 bases and J by 7 bases, with 6 bases between the two germline ends. The CDR3 has 11 residues. CDR1 SEHNR and CDR2 FQNEAQ come from the germline V gene (reference sequence). The CDR3 DNA reads as TGTGCCAGCAGCCCCCAGAATGAGCAGTTCTTC. Translating it yields CASSPQNEQFF.

The chain combines TRBV9 with TRBJ2-7; the D gene is possibly TRBD1 (7 bases). The CDR3 covers 15 residues. With 0 bases removed from V and 4 bases from J, the gap between germline ends came to 14 bases. Per the germline V gene, CDR1 is SGDLS and CDR2 is YYNGEE. CDR3 amino acids: CASSVAPGGIYEQYF. For the CDR3, the DNA is TGTGCCAGCAGCGTAGCCCCAGGGGGGATATACGAGCAGTACTTC.

The CDR3 sequence is CASSSKTGLDTEAFF. The CDR3 region has the DNA TGCGCCAGCAGCTCCAAGACAGGGTTGGACACTGAAGCTTTCTTT. The J gene is TRBJ1-1, the V gene TRBV5-1; 7 bases are shared with TRBD1. The CDR3 is 15 amino acids. Trimming at V came to 3 bases and at J to 3 bases, leaving 8 bases not matched to a gene. CDR1 is SGHRS, CDR2 YFSETQ, per germline.

The genes are TRBV28 and TRBJ1-2, with 11 bases aligning to TRBD1. Germline V gene sequence: CDR1 MDHEN, CDR2 SYDVKM. The V gene end was trimmed by 5 bases and the J gene end by 4 bases; junction bases not matched to a gene: 9. This CDR3 spans 16 amino acids. The CDR3 DNA reads TGTGCCAGCAGTGCATCCGGGACAGGGGGGACCTATGGCTACACCTTC. Translating gives CASSASGTGGTYGYTF.

The V call is TRBV7-9, the J call TRBJ2-7, with D perhaps matching TRBD1 (5 bases). Looked up from germline, CDR1 is SEHNR and CDR2 is FQNEAQ (reference sequence). This CDR3 region has 14 residues. The V end was cut by 8 bases, the J end by 3 bases, with 17 bases between. DNA of the CDR3: TGTGCCAGCGGCCCGCAGGGTAACGACTACGAGCAGTACTTC. This gives the protein CASGPQGNDYEQYF.

The chain combines TRBV6-5 with TRBJ2-7, with 9 nucleotides matching TRBD1. Germline-derived CDR1 and CDR2 are MNHEY and SVGAGI. V gave up 10 bases and J gave up 2 bases; unmatched junction bases: 3. The CDR3 contains 12 residues. CDR3 bases: TGTGCCACTCGGACAGGGGCCTACGAGCAGTACTTC. Its protein product is CATRTGAYEQYF.

This clone was detected only a few times. This chain uses TRBV14 with TRBJ2-5; 10 nucleotides line up with TRBD1. This CDR3 comprises 16 residues. Germline CDR1 reads SGHDN; CDR2 reads FVKESK. With V trimmed by 2 bases and J by 5 bases, 8 bases remained unmatched. CDR3 DNA sequence: TGTGCCAGCAGCCAACCGGGACAGGGGACCAGGGAGACCCAGTACTTC. It yields the protein CASSQPGQGTRETQYF.

The genes are TRBV28 and TRBJ2-1, with D perhaps matching TRBD2 (13 bases). Germline V gives CDR1 MDHEN, CDR2 SYDVKM. This CDR3 contains 23 residues. V was pared by 7 bases and J by 4 bases, with 41 bases between. The CDR3 DNA is TGTGCCAGCAAGGTCCGGGACAGGGGGCTTGTACTAGCGGGAGGGCTGGGTTACAATGAGCAGTTCTTC. Translated, it gives CASKVRDRGLVLAGGLGYNEQFF.

The chain joins TRBV13 to TRBJ2-2; TRBD1 matches at 10 bases. The germline CDR1 and CDR2 sequences are PRHDT and FYEKMQ (reference sequence). This CDR3 is built from 16 residues. Unmatched junction bases numbered 9, after V lost 5 bases and J lost 6 bases. CDR3 in amino acids: CASSELGQGFAGELFF. For the CDR3, the DNA is TGTGCCAGCAGCGAATTGGGACAGGGGTTCGCCGGGGAGCTGTTTTTT.

The chain links TRBV2 to TRBJ2-1, with 11 bases lining up with TRBD2. The J segment lost 4 bases and the V segment lost 4 bases, leaving 12 bases of the junction unmatched. Germline CDR1 and CDR2: SNHLY and FYNNEI. CDR3 length equals 18 residues. The CDR3 loop is CASSVRTSGPTPYNEQFF. Written as DNA, the CDR3 is TGTGCCAGCAGTGTACGGACTAGCGGGCCTACCCCGTACAATGAGCAGTTCTTC.

The chain uses TRBV28 and TRBJ2-5; 9 bases are shared with TRBD1. Germline trimming cut 6 bases from V and 3 bases from J; bases unmatched to any gene: 5. CDR1 is MDHEN, CDR2 SYDVKM, per germline. CDR3 size: 14 residues. The CDR3 sequence: CASRPGTGKETQYF. The CDR3 DNA follows: TGTGCCAGCAGGCCAGGGACAGGGAAAGAGACCCAGTACTTC.

The chain is built from TRBV23-1 and TRBJ1-6, with D possibly matching TRBD1 (6 bases). TRBV23-1 is an open reading frame whose function is uncertain. V lost 4 bases and J 3 bases, leaving 16 bases between the germline ends. The CDR3 loop spans 17 amino acids. The CDR3 DNA follows: TGCGCCAGCAGTCCGCGAGACAGGTCATGCTATAATTCACCCCTCCACTTT. Amino acid sequence: CASSPRDRSCYNSPLHF.

This clone has more than one count but fewer than ten. The rearrangement links TRBV7-2 to TRBJ2-1, with 8 bases lining up with TRBD2. From germline, CDR1 is SGHTA and CDR2 FQGNSA. Losses at the gene ends were 4 bases for V and 4 bases for J; bases not matched to a gene: 15. The CDR3 length is 18 residues. The CDR3 is CASSSPTGRVAGYNEQFF. The CDR3 nucleotides read TGTGCCAGCAGCTCCCCAACGGGCCGGGTAGCGGGGTACAATGAGCAGTTCTTC.

This clone was detected only a few times. The chain uses TRBV7-8 and TRBJ1-5, with D maybe TRBD1 (6 bases). This CDR3 is built from 13 residues. The V gene lost 5 bases and the J gene lost 7 bases, with 12 bases spanning the gap. The V gene's germline CDR1 is SGHVS and CDR2 FQNEAQ. CDR3 sequence reads: CASSLQQGQPQHF. CDR3 sequence (DNA): TGTGCCAGCAGCCTACAACAGGGACAGCCCCAGCATTTT.